These T cell receptor beta chains were read from a single sample in a study of blood T cell repertoires in COVID-19. Measured with immunoSEQ multiplex PCR; TCRdb has only the in-frame clones, and not every one. Among roughly 380,000 clones listed, around 90% were seen once. Input material: peripheral blood. The origin of the receptors is a woman aged 55-69 years with COVID-19, enrolled during active disease. The CDR3 runs from the conserved cysteine through the conserved F or W. The order of the fields is D gene, J gene, clone size, V gene, CDR3 protein, CDR3 DNA. A D gene is named only where the DNA matches it firmly. Clone sizes are given selectively: once, few, many, or a class where the clone is expanded.

>.|TRBJ2-1|.|TRBV7-9
CASSLAITGQQFF
TGTGCCAGCAGCTTAGCGATTACAGGGCAACAGTTCTTC
>.|TRBJ2-2|.|TRBV5-1
CASSLRGASDTGELFF
TGCGCCAGCAGCTTGCGGGGGGCGTCGGACACCGGGGAGCTGTTTTTT
>.|TRBJ1-1|.|TRBV9
CASSVEARMNTEAFF
TGTGCCAGCAGCGTAGAGGCCAGGATGAACACTGAAGCTTTCTTT
>TRBD2|TRBJ2-7|.|TRBV5-6
CASSLGLAGVNDEQYF
TGTGCCAGCAGCTTGGGACTAGCGGGGGTAAACGACGAGCAGTACTTC
>TRBD1|TRBJ1-2|.|TRBV28
CASSNRGAGGYYGYTF
TGTGCCAGCAGCAATCGGGGGGCAGGGGGCTACTATGGCTACACCTTC
>TRBD2|TRBJ2-1|.|TRBV19
CASSMSSLAGGDNEQFF
TGTGCCAGTAGTATGAGTTCCCTAGCGGGGGGCGACAATGAGCAGTTCTTC
>TRBD1|TRBJ1-1|few|TRBV12-3/TRBV12-4
CASRWDRGSEAFF
TGTGCCAGCAGATGGGACAGGGGCTCTGAAGCTTTCTTT
>.|TRBJ1-2|.|TRBV14
CASSQVLGGRYTF
TGTGCCAGCAGCCAAGTACTAGGGGGACGCTACACCTTC
>.|TRBJ1-2|.|TRBV19
CASSRGVGYTF
TGTGCCAGTAGTCGCGGAGTGGGCTACACCTTC
>TRBD1|TRBJ1-4|.|TRBV3-1/TRBV3-2
CASNSGTGYEKLFF
TGTGCCAGCAACTCCGGGACAGGGTATGAAAAACTGTTTTTT
>.|TRBJ2-1|.|TRBV5-1
CASSLSQAFNEQFF
TGCGCCAGCAGCTTGAGTCAGGCTTTCAATGAGCAGTTCTTC
>TRBD1|TRBJ1-4|.|TRBV9
CASSVRGTANEKLFF
TGTGCCAGCAGCGTGAGGGGGACAGCTAATGAAAAACTGTTTTTT
>.|TRBJ1-3|.|TRBV7-9
CASSFSRAGNTIYF
TGTGCCAGCAGCTTCTCCAGGGCTGGAAACACCATATATTTT
>.|TRBJ1-2|.|TRBV6-5
CASSYTVAGRNYGYTF
TGTGCCAGCAGTTACACCGTGGCAGGGAGGAACTATGGCTACACCTTC
>.|TRBJ2-3|few|TRBV11-2
CASSPVDTQYF
TGTGCCAGCAGCCCAGTGGATACGCAGTATTTT
>.|TRBJ2-3|.|TRBV5-4
CASSLRGGPDTQYF
TGTGCCAGCAGCTTGAGGGGCGGCCCGGATACGCAGTATTTT
>TRBD1|TRBJ2-2|.|TRBV5-1
CASRGGTGSTGELFF
TGCGCCAGCAGGGGCGGGACAGGGAGCACCGGGGAGCTGTTTTTT
>TRBD1|TRBJ1-2|once|TRBV10-1
CASSEPRQGHGYTF
TGCGCCAGCAGTGAGCCGCGACAGGGGCATGGCTACACCTTC
>TRBD2|TRBJ2-3|.|TRBV27
CASSLYSGGAKDTQYF
TGTGCCAGCAGTCTCTATAGCGGGGGGGCCAAAGATACGCAGTATTTT
>.|TRBJ1-2|.|TRBV7-2
CASSLASGSVNGYTF
TGTGCCAGCAGCTTAGCGAGCGGCTCCGTTAATGGCTACACCTTC
>.|TRBJ1-2|.|TRBV28
CASSLRGGMEGYTF
TGTGCCAGCAGCCTCCGAGGGGGTATGGAGGGCTACACCTTC
>.|TRBJ1-2|.|TRBV5-6
CASSPRGGRVPNYGYTF
TGTGCCAGCAGCCCCCGGGGGGGCAGGGTCCCTAACTATGGCTACACCTTC
>.|TRBJ2-1|.|TRBV3-1/TRBV3-2
CASSHNRDNEQFF
TGTGCCAGCAGCCATAACAGGGACAATGAGCAGTTCTTC
>TRBD1|TRBJ1-1|.|TRBV6-5
CASRPGQGAGEAFF
TGTGCCAGCAGGCCGGGACAGGGGGCGGGTGAAGCTTTCTTT
>TRBD1|TRBJ1-1|.|TRBV19
CASSAQAGTGNTEAFF
TGTGCCAGTAGTGCCCAAGCCGGGACAGGGAACACTGAAGCTTTCTTT
>.|TRBJ1-5|.|TRBV3-1/TRBV3-2
CASSPRGGSSNQPQHF
TGTGCCAGCAGCCCCCGGGGAGGAAGTAGCAATCAGCCCCAGCATTTT
>.|TRBJ1-3|.|TRBV5-1
CASGKTPSGNTIYF
TGCGCCAGCGGTAAGACTCCCTCTGGAAACACCATATATTTT
>.|TRBJ1-3|.|TRBV25-1
CASSPHALRASSGNTIYF
TGTGCCAGCAGTCCCCACGCCCTCAGGGCCAGCTCTGGAAACACCATATATTTT
>.|TRBJ1-5|once|TRBV6-1
CASREDRSRNQPQHF
TGTGCCAGCAGGGAAGACAGGTCTCGCAATCAGCCCCAGCATTTT
>.|TRBJ1-2|.|TRBV7-8
CASSLVPGTPGYTF
TGTGCCAGCAGCTTAGTACCTGGCACACCCGGCTACACCTTC
>.|TRBJ1-6|.|TRBV5-1
CASSPPSINSPLHF
TGCGCCAGCAGCCCACCTAGCATTAATTCACCCCTCCACTTT
>.|TRBJ2-6|few|TRBV19
CASSIVSAGANVLTF
TGTGCCAGTAGTATAGTCAGTGCTGGGGCCAACGTCCTGACTTTC
>.|TRBJ1-1|.|TRBV6-5
CASSTRGGVIIAFF
TGTGCCAGCAGTACTCGGGGGGGGGTTATTATAGCTTTCTTT
>TRBD1|TRBJ1-1|.|TRBV30
CAWSRGLLRDRGPTEAFF
TGTGCCTGGAGTCGCGGGCTTCTCCGGGACAGGGGGCCCACTGAAGCTTTCTTT
>.|TRBJ1-2|.|TRBV6-4
CARIHRDANYGYTF
TGTGCCAGAATACACAGGGACGCTAACTATGGCTACACCTTC
>TRBD1|TRBJ1-1|.|TRBV4-1
CASSQKTGDYKGVTEAFF
TGCGCCAGCAGCCAGAAGACAGGGGATTATAAGGGGGTTACTGAAGCTTTCTTT
>TRBD2|TRBJ2-7|.|TRBV18
CASSGGGPTYEQYF
TGTGCCAGCTCCGGGGGGGGTCCGACCTACGAGCAGTACTTC
>.|TRBJ1-4|.|TRBV28
CAHGLSSEKLFF
TGTGCGCACGGACTCTCGAGTGAAAAACTGTTTTTT
>.|TRBJ2-7|.|TRBV5-4
CASSFTGGASPYEQYF
TGTGCCAGCAGCTTTACGGGGGGCGCTTCCCCCTACGAGCAGTACTTC
>.|TRBJ2-4|.|TRBV9
CASSVEAVDGRTNRNIQYF
TGTGCCAGCAGCGTCGAGGCGGTAGACGGGCGGACTAACAGAAACATTCAGTACTTC
>.|TRBJ1-6|.|TRBV7-2
CASSFLRINSPLHF
TGTGCCAGCAGCTTTCTAAGAATTAATTCACCCCTCCACTTT
>TRBD1|TRBJ1-6|.|TRBV15
CATSSGTENSPLHF
TGTGCCACCAGCAGCGGGACAGAGAATTCACCCCTCCACTTT
>.|TRBJ1-5|few|TRBV7-8
CASSLDLEPYQPQHF
TGTGCCAGCAGCTTAGATTTAGAGCCCTATCAGCCCCAGCATTTT
>.|TRBJ1-4|.|TRBV7-9
CASSSLDRHNEKLFF
TGTGCCAGCAGCTCCCTGGACAGACATAATGAAAAACTGTTTTTT
>TRBD2|TRBJ2-5|.|TRBV5-1
CASSLERGPQETQYF
TGCGCCAGCAGCTTGGAGCGGGGGCCCCAAGAGACCCAGTACTTC
>TRBD2|TRBJ2-7|.|TRBV7-2
CASSLGPGLAESREQYF
TGTGCCAGCAGCTTAGGACCGGGACTAGCCGAGTCTAGGGAGCAGTACTTC
>TRBD1|TRBJ1-5|.|TRBV16
CASSQWDTGAQPQHF
TGTGCCAGCAGCCAATGGGATACAGGGGCTCAGCCCCAGCATTTT
>.|TRBJ2-1|few|TRBV5-1
CASSLGGPSYNEQFF
TGCGCCAGCAGCTTGGGGGGGCCATCCTACAATGAGCAGTTCTTC
>.|TRBJ1-1|.|TRBV6-1
CASSEYSTMNTEAFF
TGTGCCAGCAGTGAATACAGCACCATGAACACTGAAGCTTTCTTT
>TRBD2|TRBJ2-1|.|TRBV6-6
CATRGGGGVYNEQFF
TGTGCCACCCGAGGGGGCGGGGGGGTCTACAATGAGCAGTTCTTC
>TRBD1|TRBJ1-2|once|TRBV12-3/TRBV12-4
CASSLGTGFGYTF
TGTGCCAGCAGTTTGGGGACAGGGTTTGGCTACACCTTC
>TRBD1|TRBJ1-1|.|TRBV6-4
CASSPDRGDEAFF
TGTGCCAGCAGTCCGGACAGGGGGGATGAAGCTTTCTTT
>TRBD1|TRBJ2-7|.|TRBV6-5
CASSNLGQLDYEQYF
TGTGCCAGCAGTAACTTGGGACAGCTCGACTACGAGCAGTACTTC
>.|TRBJ1-3|.|TRBV4-1
CASSQSSGNTIYF
TGCGCCAGCAGCCAATCTTCTGGAAACACCATATATTTT
>TRBD1|TRBJ1-2|few|TRBV16
CASSQRQGAGYTF
TGTGCCAGCAGCCAAAGACAGGGGGCAGGCTACACCTTC